The 32 T cell receptor beta chains presented below share a single source sample, sequenced in a study of blood T cell repertoires in COVID-19. The repertoire was sequenced with immunoSEQ multiplex PCR; TCRdb's copy has only in-frame clones and lacks some. The sample carries about 160,000 clones, about four fifths recorded once. The material sequenced was PBMCs or T cells enriched from blood (not recorded which). These receptors were obtained from a woman in her sixties or seventies who had recovered from COVID-19.

The table lists this clone with a few counts. The CDR3 DNA sequence: TGTGCCAGCAGCCCGACAGAGAACACTGAAGCTTTCTTT. This encodes CASSPTENTEAFF. V usage is TRBV6-2 or TRBV6-3 and J usage is TRBJ1-1; a weak D match, TRBD1 (5 bases). CDR1 MNHEY and CDR2 SVGEGT come from the germline V gene. The CDR3 spans 13 residues. Trimming removed 6 bases from V and 1 base from J, with 9 bases in between.

CDR3 sequence (DNA): TGTGCCAGCCTCGTATACAATGAGCAGTTCTTC. It codes for CASLVYNEQFF. The chain has TRBV6-5 and TRBJ2-1, with D unresolved. The CDR3 covers 11 residues. The V end was cut by 8 bases, the J end by 4 bases, with 6 bases between. Looked up from germline, CDR1 is MNHEY and CDR2 is SVGAGI.

This chain connects TRBV2 to TRBJ2-3, with a weak D call TRBD1 (6 bases). Trimming removed 5 bases at V and 9 bases at J, with 15 bases between. The germline V gene encodes CDR1 SNHLY and CDR2 FYNNEI. The CDR3 is 13 residues long. For the CDR3, the DNA is TGTGCCAGCAGTCTAGCCCCAGGGGACACGCAGTATTTT. Its translation: CASSLAPGDTQYF.

This chain links TRBV3-1 (or the pseudogene TRBV3-2) with TRBJ2-1; 7 nucleotides align to TRBD1. The CDR3 spans 15 residues. CDR1 and CDR2 from the germline V gene are LGHDT and YNNKEL (reference sequence). Trimming removed 0 bases from V and 4 bases from J; junction bases left unmatched: 3. The CDR3 sequence is CASSQDPGGYNEQFF. CDR3 coding DNA: TGTGCCAGCAGCCAAGACCCAGGGGGTTACAATGAGCAGTTCTTC.

This clone showed up just a few times. The chain combines TRBV24-1 with TRBJ2-7, with 8 nucleotides matching TRBD1. Germline CDR1 and CDR2: KGHDR and SFDVKD. The CDR3 contains 14 residues. J was trimmed by 7 bases and V by 3 bases; bases with no gene match: 7. CDR3: CATSDEDRAREQYF. The CDR3 nucleotides read TGTGCCACCAGTGATGAGGACAGGGCTCGGGAGCAGTACTTC.

The V and J genes are TRBV24-1 and TRBJ1-2, with a tentative D call TRBD1 (5 bases). The germline V and J ends were trimmed by 12 bases and 7 bases, with 20 bases remaining between them. There are 13 residues in the CDR3. CDR1 and CDR2 (germline): KGHDR, SFDVKD. The CDR3, as DNA: TGTGCCGCCGGACCAGCGGGACCGAGTGGCTACACCTTC. Translation: CAAGPAGPSGYTF.

This rearrangement joins TRBV13 to TRBJ1-6; D perhaps matches TRBD1 (5 bases). The germline gives CDR1 PRHDT, CDR2 FYEKMQ (reference sequence). The CDR3 is made up of 14 amino acids. Trimming removed 1 base at V and 7 bases at J, with 8 bases between. The CDR3 nucleotides read TGTGCCAGCAGCTTAGACAGGTTCAATTCACCCCTCCACTTT. Residues: CASSLDRFNSPLHF.

The V gene is TRBV21-1, the J gene TRBJ2-7; the D segment call TRBD1 is taken from the table without a DNA check. TRBV21-1 is deemed a pseudogene. CDR3 length: 17 amino acids. The CDR3 nucleotides read TGTGCCAGCAGCAAACGAACAGGGGGCTTTCGCTACTACGAGCAGTACTTC. Encoded protein: CASSKRTGGFRYYEQYF.

The CDR3 DNA reads TGTGCCAGCAGAAGGGGTGCGGTCACTGAAGCTTTCTTT. It translates to CASRRGAVTEAFF. V and J are TRBV2 and TRBJ1-1, with D possibly being TRBD1 (5 bases). Trimming left V 6 bases short and J 4 bases short, with 12 bases between. Germline V gives CDR1 SNHLY, CDR2 FYNNEI. The length of the CDR3 is 13 residues.

The chain is built from TRBV7-8 and TRBJ1-2; the match to TRBD1 covers 10 bases. The trim removed 5 bases at V and 4 bases at J, leaving 13 bases unmatched. The CDR3 length is 17 residues. CDR1 and CDR2 (germline): SGHVS, FQNEAQ. CDR3 residues: CASSQEKGTGDPYGYTF. In DNA form, the CDR3 reads TGTGCCAGCAGCCAAGAGAAAGGGACAGGGGATCCCTATGGCTACACCTTC.

This chain joins TRBV7-3 and TRBJ2-5, with D perhaps TRBD2 (5 bases). V shed 2 bases and J shed 6 bases, with 13 bases lying between them. This CDR3 contains 14 residues. Germline V lookup: CDR1 SGHTA, CDR2 FQGTGA. The CDR3 region is CASSLPGREKTQYF. CDR3 coding DNA: TGTGCCAGCAGCTTACCGGGTAGGGAGAAGACCCAGTACTTC.

The CDR3 protein is CASSLGRDRKNSPLHF. CDR3 nucleotide sequence: TGTGCCAGCAGCTTAGGAAGGGACAGGAAAAATTCACCCCTCCACTTT. The chain has TRBV11-2 and TRBJ1-6, with 8 bases matching TRBD1. This CDR3 is 16 amino acids long. From germline, CDR1 is SGHAT and CDR2 FQNNGV. V dropped 1 base and J dropped 7; count of bases not matched to a gene: 6.

The rearrangement joins TRBV19 to TRBJ1-3; TRBD1 matches 7 bases. Germline values: CDR1 LNHDA, CDR2 SQIVND (reference sequence). CDR3 length equals 15 residues. The V segment lost 6 bases and the J segment 1 base; nucleotides outside the gene matches: 6. Written as DNA, the CDR3 is TGTGCCAGTAGGGGGACAGCCGGATCTGGAAACACCATATATTTT. It encodes CASRGTAGSGNTIYF.

This clone was seen a handful of times. This sequence joins TRBV2 and TRBJ1-5; the D gene is possibly TRBD1 (5 bases). This CDR3 has 14 residues. Trimming stripped 4 bases from V and 2 bases from J, with 9 bases between. Germline CDR1 SNHLY, CDR2 FYNNEI. The CDR3 sequence is CASSGDLGNQPQHF. As DNA, the CDR3 is TGTGCCAGCAGTGGGGACTTGGGCAATCAGCCCCAGCATTTT.

The chain couples TRBV4-2 to TRBJ2-7; D might be TRBD2 (5 bases). Trimming took off 8 bases at V and 4 bases at J, with 18 bases between the two ends. Germline assignment: CDR1 LGHNA and CDR2 YNFKEQ. The CDR3 sequence is 14 residues long. This CDR3 reads CASARVAGSYEQYF. The CDR3 DNA sequence: TGTGCCAGCGCTCGGGTGGCGGGTTCGTACGAGCAGTACTTC.

This clone has a handful of counts. The V call is TRBV28, the J call TRBJ2-7; 10 bases match TRBD1. CDR1 and CDR2 (germline): MDHEN, SYDVKM. The CDR3 extends over 16 amino acids. After removal of 5 bases from V and 6 bases from J, the junction contained 13 bases not matched to a gene. The CDR3 reads CASSPRPGTGVPEQYF. The DNA of the CDR3 is TGTGCCAGCAGTCCGAGACCCGGGACAGGGGTTCCCGAGCAGTACTTC.

The V call is TRBV9, the J call TRBJ1-2, with 11 bases matching TRBD1. V dropped 0 bases and J dropped 3; count of bases not matched to a gene: 10. This CDR3 contains 18 residues. The germline V gene encodes CDR1 SGDLS and CDR2 YYNGEE. The CDR3 coding sequence is TGTGCCAGCAGCGTAGTTTACCGGGGACAGGGGGTGGACTATGGCTACACCTTC. Translation gives CASSVVYRGQGVDYGYTF.

The rearrangement links TRBV24-1 to TRBJ2-3; 12 bases fit TRBD2. CDR1 KGHDR and CDR2 SFDVKD come from the germline V gene. After removal of 4 bases from V and 3 bases from J, the junction contained 4 bases not matched to a gene. This CDR3 has 16 residues. The CDR3 reads CATSDPSGGATDTQYF. CDR3 nucleotides: TGTGCCACCAGTGACCCTAGCGGGGGGGCAACAGATACGCAGTATTTT.

This clone is a singleton in its sample. This chain links TRBV2 with TRBJ1-2; D is ambiguous. CDR1 and CDR2 from the germline V gene are SNHLY and FYNNEI. The CDR3 length is 12 residues. V was cut by 3 bases and J by 8 bases, with 10 bases left in between. This CDR3 reads CASSDSLLGYTF. The CDR3 bases are TGTGCCAGCAGTGACAGTCTTCTCGGCTACACCTTC.

This sequence joins TRBV10-3 and TRBJ2-3, with TRBD2 matching 10 bases. Germline V lookup: CDR1 ENHRY, CDR2 SYGVKD. This CDR3 has 16 amino acids. The J segment lost 0 bases and the V segment lost 4 bases, leaving 4 bases of the junction unmatched. CDR3 amino acids: CAISVTSGVSTDTQYF. The CDR3 DNA sequence: TGTGCCATCAGTGTAACTAGCGGGGTGAGCACAGATACGCAGTATTTT.

CDR3 sequence (DNA): TGTGCCACCAGCGCCGCGGGGACCACAGATACGCAGTATTTT. This encodes CATSAAGTTDTQYF. The chain is built from TRBV15 and TRBJ2-3; D may be TRBD2 (6 bases). The CDR3 contains 14 residues. Germline V gene data show CDR1 as LNHNV and CDR2 as YYDKDF (reference sequence). V lost 5 bases to trimming and J lost 2 bases, with 11 bases between them.

The count of this clone is one. J is TRBJ1-2 and V is TRBV25-1, with a tentative D call TRBD1 (5 bases). Germline CDR1 MGHDK, CDR2 SYGVNS. Trimming took 7 bases from V and 2 from J, leaving 11 bases between them. The CDR3 consists of 13 residues. CDR3 residues: CASKADSNYGYTF. CDR3 DNA sequence: TGTGCCAGCAAGGCCGACAGCAACTATGGCTACACCTTC.

The rearrangement links TRBV19 to TRBJ1-4, with 9 bases matching TRBD1. Germline V gene data show CDR1 as LNHDA and CDR2 as SQIVND (reference sequence). J was trimmed by 5 bases and V by 6 bases; bases with no gene match: 10. The CDR3 covers 16 residues. The CDR3: CASRTRSGQGNEKLFF. In nucleotides, the CDR3 is TGTGCCAGTAGAACCCGGAGCGGACAGGGGAATGAAAAACTGTTTTTT.

The rearrangement links TRBV6-2 or TRBV6-3 to TRBJ2-7; a weak D match, TRBD2 (6 bases). The V and J ends lost 5 bases and 0 bases respectively, with 14 bases between them. The length of the CDR3 is 15 residues. Germline loops: CDR1 MNHEY, CDR2 SVGEGT. The CDR3 coding sequence is TGTGCCAGCAGTCCGGCGGCGGGGAGCTCCTACGAGCAGTACTTC. This translates into CASSPAAGSSYEQYF.

The V and J genes are TRBV6-5 and TRBJ1-5, with 9 bases that match TRBD1. This CDR3 contains 14 residues. Germline loops: CDR1 MNHEY, CDR2 SVGAGI. Trimming took 2 bases from V and 7 from J; bases not matched to a gene: 3. The CDR3 nucleotides are TGTGCCAGCAGTTACGGGACAGGGTCACAGCCCCAGCATTTT. It yields the protein CASSYGTGSQPQHF.

V usage is TRBV5-1 and J usage is TRBJ1-2; D possibly corresponds to TRBD1 (5 bases). The ends were cut back, 3 bases at V and 2 bases at J, with 14 bases in the middle. The CDR3 contains 15 residues. CDR1 SGHRS and CDR2 YFSETQ come from the germline V gene. This CDR3 reads CASSSDIVTNYGYTF. The CDR3, as DNA: TGCGCCAGCAGCTCGGACATCGTAACGAACTATGGCTACACCTTC.

This clone was recorded only once. V is TRBV10-2 and J is TRBJ2-5, with D perhaps matching TRBD2 (6 bases). Trimming stripped 7 bases from V and 1 base from J, with 10 bases between. CDR3 length: 13 amino acids. Germline CDR1 is WSHSY and CDR2 is SAAADI. The CDR3 nucleotides read TGCGCCAGCACGCTAGCGCCCCAAGAGACCCAGTACTTC. Encoded protein: CASTLAPQETQYF.

The V call is TRBV7-2, the J call TRBJ2-5, with D possibly TRBD2 on 5 matching bases. V lost 3 bases and J lost 4, with 12 bases in between. The CDR3 is made up of 14 amino acids. CDR1 and CDR2 from the germline V gene are SGHTA and FQGNSA. CDR3: CASSLWTGRETQYF. DNA of the CDR3: TGTGCCAGCAGCTTGTGGACGGGAAGAGAGACCCAGTACTTC.

The V gene is TRBV15, the J gene TRBJ2-1; weak D call: TRBD2 (5 bases). The CDR3 has 16 residues. Germline V gene data show CDR1 as LNHNV and CDR2 as YYDKDF (reference sequence). The V gene lost 0 bases and the J gene lost 3 bases, with 12 bases spanning the gap. The CDR3 region has the DNA TGTGCCACCAGCAGAGATGCAGAGGGTGTCTACAATGAGCAGTTCTTC. It is translated as CATSRDAEGVYNEQFF.

V gene TRBV9 combines with J gene TRBJ2-1; maybe TRBD1 (5 bases). Deletions cut 0 bases from V and 1 base from J, with 8 bases between. CDR3 length equals 15 residues. Germline lookup yields CDR1 SGDLS and CDR2 YYNGEE. CDR3 in DNA: TGTGCCAGCAGCGTAGCCCCAGGGTCCTACAATGAGCAGTTCTTC. It encodes CASSVAPGSYNEQFF.

The chain recombines TRBV5-1 with TRBJ1-4, with 7 bases aligning to TRBD1. CDR1 and CDR2 from the germline V gene are SGHRS and YFSETQ. This CDR3 comprises 16 residues. Unmatched junction bases numbered 9, after V lost 5 bases and J lost 2 bases. CDR3 nucleotide sequence: TGCGCCAGCAGTTTGAGACCGGGACAGACTAATGAAAAACTGTTTTTT. It codes for CASSLRPGQTNEKLFF.

The CDR3 here is CASSSRTSGHNEQFF. Here the CDR3 DNA reads TGTGCCAGCAGCTCCAGGACTAGCGGGCACAATGAGCAGTTCTTC. The chain carries TRBV11-2 and TRBJ2-1; the match to TRBD2 covers 11 bases. Germline CDR1 is SGHAT and CDR2 is FQNNGV. The trim removed 4 bases at V and 5 bases at J, leaving 4 bases unmatched. This CDR3 spans 15 amino acids.